This T cell receptor beta chain was sequenced in a study of blood T cell repertoires in COVID-19 (dated by TCRdb to 2018 to 2020). Looking at the study overall: Collaborator samples came from the United States, Italy and Spain and covered acute and convalescent phases of COVID-19. The prospective study material was composed of cDNA or gDNA derived from T cells, B-cell-depleted T cells, or PBMCs. The dataset comprised deeply sampled blood TCRbeta repertoires from subjects exposed to, actively infected with, or recovered from COVID-19. The repertoires were released in a freely available public database meant as a resource for research on the immune response to SARS-CoV-2. Samples came from the ongoing ImmuneRACE study (first 160 participants) plus 1,254 subjects from 6 global collaborators. A de-identified subject ID, COVID-19 status, age in years and sex were almost always included in the sample metadata. Where HLA class I and class II types were available, the types were taken from metadata supplied by the sample provider, not from assay-based typing.

The CDR3 covers 13 residues, taking in both the cysteine and the phenylalanine. This entry keeps only the CDR3 DNA: 39 bases, framed from base 1. Trimming costs V 7 bases and J 4 bases, and their ends lie 16 bases apart. The germline V gene (reference sequence) sets CDR1 to GTSNPN and CDR2 to SVGIG. Overall study outcomes, separate from this receptor: The amount of clinical and demographic metadata varied by source and participant and was provided uncurated.

TCRbeta CDR3 regions were amplified from genomic DNA by means of the immunoSEQ Assay, a bias-controlled multiplex PCR. The study's own analysis went as follows. The number of nucleated cells in each sample was estimated from the amplification of reference gene primers within the assay. To quantify the absolute abundance of each unique TCRbeta CDR3 rearrangement, sequence reads were collapsed and filtered. For each sample, productive Simpson clonality was calculated as the square root of Simpson's diversity index over productive rearrangements. TCRdb obtained this table from immuneACCESS and retained in-frame rearrangements with V and J assigned. These tables miss some clones; where compared with another copy, unresolved V genes account for less than half of the shortfall, and the remainder is unexplained. The DNA was the basis for D and trimming; V, J and clone size are from that table. This sample has a few hundred thousand clones in its table, and 85% to 90% of those were observed once. The leading ten clones occupy approximately 1.8% of the sample.

This clone occurred once. The clone's antigen remains unknown. Nothing much larger sits one base from this clone, and base qualities are not available. Participants in the prospective study were enrolled through a virtual design, were aged roughly 18 to 90 years, and lived in approximately 25 United States geographic areas. In the prospective study, cohorts were assigned on the basis of participant-reported clinical history obtained from a screening survey and a study questionnaire. Recovered participants in ImmuneRACE Cohort 3 were defined by two consecutive negative NP/OP PCR tests, clearance by a healthcare professional, or resolution of symptoms. Mobile phlebotomists in the prospective study collected whole blood, serum and a nasopharyngeal or oropharyngeal swab from every participant. Additional blood draws and questionnaires over an approximately 2-month period could optionally be provided by prospective study participants. Blood samples from the prospective study were shipped frozen or at room temperature prior to DNA extraction.

This clonotype was sampled from a woman aged 40 to 50 who had recovered from COVID-19. The V gene is TRBV30 and the J gene is TRBJ2-5; TRBD2 is a weak D gene call, 6 bases matching. The sequencing input was PBMCs or T cells enriched from blood (not recorded which). CDR3 region: CAFGSLEGETQYF. The bases are TGTGCCTTCGGGTCCTTGGAGGGAGAGACCCAGTACTTC. Joined to the reference TRBV30 and TRBJ2-5 proteins, this CDR3 gives the full variable domain: SQTIHQWPATLVQPVGSPLSLECTVEGTSNPNLYWYRQAAGRGLQLLFYSVGIGQISSEVPQNLSASRPQDRQFILSSKKLLLSDSGFYLCAFGSLEGETQYFGPGTRLLVL.